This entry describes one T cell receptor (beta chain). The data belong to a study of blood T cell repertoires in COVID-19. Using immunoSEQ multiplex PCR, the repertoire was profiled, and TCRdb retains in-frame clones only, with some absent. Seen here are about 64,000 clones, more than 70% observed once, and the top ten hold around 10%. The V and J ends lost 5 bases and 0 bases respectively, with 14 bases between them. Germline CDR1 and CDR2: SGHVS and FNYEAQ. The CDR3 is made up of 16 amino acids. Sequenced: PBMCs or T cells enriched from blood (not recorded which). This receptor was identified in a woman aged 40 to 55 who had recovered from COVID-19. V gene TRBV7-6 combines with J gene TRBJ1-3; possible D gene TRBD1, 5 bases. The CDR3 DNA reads TGTGCCAGCAGCCATAAAACAGGAACCTCTGGAAACACCATATATTTT. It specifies CASSHKTGTSGNTIYF.